This TCR beta chain was found in a study of blood T cell repertoires in COVID-19. Study as a whole: PBMCs, B-cell-depleted T cells, or T cells provided the cDNA or gDNA that made up the material.

There are 15 residues in the CDR3. The V end was cut by 1 base, the J end by 1 base, with 8 bases between. CDR1 is SGHAT, CDR2 FQNNGV, per germline. TCRdb's copy holds only in-frame clones and misses some; the assay was immunoSEQ multiplex PCR. The top ten hold 6.9% of the sample, which has about 160,000 clones, 70% to 90% seen once. Sequenced: peripheral blood. This chain links TRBV11-2 with TRBJ2-1, with a possible D match to TRBD2 (6 bases). This receptor was taken from an older man with COVID-19, enrolled during active disease. DNA for the CDR3: TGTGCCAGCAGCTTAGGGCTAGCGTCCTACAATGAGCAGTTCTTC. Its translation: CASSLGLASYNEQFF.